These 8 T cell receptor beta chains were all obtained from the same sample, sequenced in a study of T cells after yellow fever vaccination. TCRdb redid the calling of the 5' RACE reads with MiXCR, one entry per CDR3 protein. The profile shows 110,000 to 150,000 distinct CDR3 sequences, about 6.2% of them singletons. This specimen was CD4+ T cells sorted from PBMCs, taken 10 days after the yellow fever booster vaccination. Every receptor here comes from a man aged 25 to 40 who received the YFV17D yellow fever vaccine.

This clonotype was recorded many times. The V gene is TRBV7-2, the J gene TRBJ2-1; no reliable D call. The CDR3 loop spans 13 amino acids. V was trimmed by 5 bases and J by 10 bases, leaving 15 bases between them. CDR1 and CDR2 from the germline V gene are SGHTA and FQGNSA. The CDR3 loop reads CASSLWTEGEQFF. CDR3 DNA: TGTGCCAGCAGCCTATGGACGGAAGGGGAGCAGTTCTTC.

This clonotype has ten or more counts. The gene calls are TRBV15 and TRBJ2-7; D not resolved. CDR3 length: 14 residues. Germline values: CDR1 LNHNV, CDR2 YYDKDF (reference sequence). V was shortened by 6 bases and J by 0 bases, with 12 bases between the two germline ends. The CDR3 sequence: CATRDDLSSYEQYF. The CDR3 bases are TGTGCCACCAGGGACGACTTAAGCTCCTACGAGCAGTACTTC. The full variable domain, in which reference TRBV15 and TRBJ2-7 provide the parts outside the CDR3, is DAMVIQNPRYQVTQFGKPVTLSCSQTLNHNVMYWYQQKSSQAPKLLFHYYDKDFNNEADTPDNFQSRRPNTSFCFLDIRSPGLGDTAMYLCATRDDLSSYEQYFGPGTRLTVT.

V gene TRBV20-1 combines with J gene TRBJ2-5; D is possibly TRBD2 (6 bases). CDR3 length equals 15 residues. Trimming left V 2 bases short and J 2 bases short, with 15 bases between. Per germline, CDR1 DFQATT and CDR2 SNEGSKA (reference sequence). CDR3 DNA sequence: TGCAGTGCTAGAAGTCGGTTAGCGGTACAAGAGACCCAGTACTTC. Translating it yields CSARSRLAVQETQYF.

This clonotype was seen at least ten times. The J gene is TRBJ2-2, the V gene TRBV5-1, with unresolved D. The V and J ends lost 3 bases and 2 bases respectively, with 5 bases between them. Germline V gene data show CDR1 as SGHRS and CDR2 as YFSETQ. The CDR3 is 13 residues long. CDR3 sequence reads: CASSSDNTGELFF. CDR3 DNA sequence: TGCGCCAGCAGCTCAGACAACACCGGGGAGCTGTTTTTT.

There are many counts of this clonotype. The chain links TRBV5-1 to TRBJ2-3; 8 bases are shared with TRBD2. Trimming cost V 5 bases and J 5 bases; bases outside gene matches: 10. The CDR3 has 15 amino acids. The germline V gene has CDR1 SGHRS and CDR2 YFSETQ. The CDR3 DNA reads TGCGCCAGCAGAGCTCGGGAGGGCCGTGAAGATACGCAGTATTTT. Its protein product is CASRAREGREDTQYF.

Worth noting for this clonotype: A much larger clone lies a single base off, so this may be a read error. The rearrangement uses TRBV5-1 and TRBJ2-7; 7 nucleotides match TRBD1. Germline V gene data show CDR1 as SGHRS and CDR2 as YFSETQ. CDR3 length equals 14 residues. The J segment lost 6 bases and the V segment lost 6 bases, leaving 12 bases of the junction unmatched. In DNA, the CDR3 is TGCGCCAGCACCATAAGAGGGGACAGTGGCGAGCAGTACTTC. Translation: CASTIRGDSGEQYF.

The chain uses TRBV29-1 and TRBJ2-1; 12 bases are a match to TRBD2. Germline trimming cut 4 bases from V and 9 bases from J; bases unmatched to any gene: 1. The CDR3 length is 12 residues. Germline V gives CDR1 SQVTM, CDR2 ANQGSEA. The chain's CDR3 is CSVASGGAEQFF. The CDR3, as DNA: TGCAGCGTTGCTAGCGGGGGGGCTGAGCAGTTCTTC.

V gene TRBV9 combines with J gene TRBJ1-5; tentative D call: TRBD1 (5 bases). The CDR3 loop spans 13 amino acids. Trimming cost V 4 bases and J 1 base, with 6 bases left between them. Germline lookup yields CDR1 SGDLS and CDR2 YYNGEE. The chain's CDR3 is CASSRDSNQPQHF. The CDR3 DNA follows: TGTGCCAGCAGCAGGGACAGCAATCAGCCCCAGCATTTT.